This passage covers 5 T cell receptor beta chains from one sample sequenced in a study of control samples from healthy donors and cancer patients. TCRdb keeps only in-frame clones here, not all; method: immunoSEQ multiplex PCR. The repertoire includes approximately 90,000 clones, just under 85% of them detected once, and 19% sits in the top ten. Sequences were obtained from blood. These receptors came from a man aged 30 to 39 in good health.

The chain has TRBV25-1 and TRBJ1-2; 8 nucleotides match TRBD1. The CDR3 extends over 15 amino acids. In germline, CDR1 is MGHDK, CDR2 SYGVNS. Trimming removed 6 bases from V and 7 bases from J; junction bases left unmatched: 13. The CDR3 region is CASSPIGDRGRGYTF. DNA of the CDR3: TGTGCCAGCAGCCCTATAGGAGACAGGGGTCGTGGCTACACCTTC.

This sequence joins TRBV30 and TRBJ2-1; 8 bases align to TRBD1. The length of the CDR3 is 16 residues. The junction had 13 bases not matched to a gene; V was cut back by 0 bases and J by 9 bases. CDR1 is GTSNPN and CDR2 is SVGIG in the germline V gene (reference sequence). For the CDR3, the DNA is TGTGCCTGGAGTGTATGGGTACCGGGACAGGAAGTTGAGCAGTTCTTC. It translates to CAWSVWVPGQEVEQFF.

The chain employs TRBV5-5 and TRBJ2-2, with TRBD1 as a possible D gene (7 bases). The germline V gene has CDR1 SGHKS and CDR2 YYEKEE (reference sequence). V was shortened by 6 bases and J by 8 bases, with 14 bases between the two germline ends. CDR3 length: 13 amino acids. The CDR3 coding sequence is TGTGCCAGCACCAGGGGGGACCGAGGGGAGCTGTTTTTT. Translating gives CASTRGDRGELFF.

This clone was counted between two and nine times. The chain joins TRBV19 to TRBJ2-3; possible D gene TRBD1, 5 bases. Germline loops: CDR1 LNHDA, CDR2 SQIVND (reference sequence). This CDR3 is 14 amino acids long. V was trimmed by 5 bases and J by 0 bases, leaving 9 bases between them. The CDR3 nucleotides read TGTGCCAGTAGTTTGGGGCCTAGCACAGATACGCAGTATTTT. Its protein is CASSLGPSTDTQYF.

The genes are TRBV6-6 and TRBJ1-2; D is unclear. From germline, CDR1 is MNHNY and CDR2 SVGAGI (reference sequence). Deletions cut 7 bases from V and 3 bases from J, with 15 bases between. The CDR3 length is 14 residues. The CDR3 nucleotides read TGTGCCAGCACTGTAGGAGAACTGTACTATGGCTACACCTTC. Translation gives CASTVGELYYGYTF.